One and the same sample provided the 27 T cell receptor beta chains below, sequenced in a study of T cell repertoires in cytomegalovirus infection (dated by TCRdb to the late 2010s). The sample was run on an Illumina HiSeq 1500. The public reads were quality trimmed at Q25 with fastp and then assembled into clones with MiXCR by TCRdb, keeping productive beta chains. CDR3 protein duplicates are merged, each entry listing the most common genes and DNA. Within this sample are more than 350,000 distinct CDR3 sequences, with approximately 32% of them counted one time only. The leading ten clones occupy roughly 15% of the sample. Sequencing input: PBMCs. These receptors were taken from a human donor in good health (CMV status not recorded). Some clones in this sample may be carry-over from other donors' samples.

The chain links TRBV6-6 to TRBJ1-5, with TRBD1 matching 10 bases. The CDR3 extends over 13 amino acids. The junction had 5 bases not matched to a gene; V was cut back by 5 bases and J by 10 bases. In germline, CDR1 is MNHNY, CDR2 SVGAGI (reference sequence). The CDR3 DNA is TGTGCCAGCAGTGGGACAGGGGTAGAACCCCAGCATTTT. It specifies CASSGTGVEPQHF.

The J gene is TRBJ2-5, the V gene TRBV11-3; tentatively, D is TRBD2 (5 bases). Trimming took 2 bases from V and 1 from J, leaving 17 bases between them. This CDR3 spans 17 amino acids. Germline V gene lookup returns CDR1 SGHNT and CDR2 YENEEA. The DNA for the CDR3 is TGTGCCAGCAGCTTAAGGTTGTGGCGGGCTATCCAAGAGACCCAGTACTTC. It is translated as CASSLRLWRAIQETQYF.

This clonotype was detected a few times. The chain is built from TRBV6-6 and TRBJ2-7; no reliable D call. V was trimmed by 5 bases and J by 0 bases, leaving 14 bases between them. There are 15 residues in the CDR3. CDR1 and CDR2 from the germline V gene are MNHNY and SVGAGI (reference sequence). The CDR3 DNA reads as TGTGCCAGCAGTCACGGCCAACCAAGCTCCTACGAGCAGTACTTC. The encoded protein is CASSHGQPSSYEQYF.

The rearrangement joins TRBV12-3 or TRBV12-4 to TRBJ2-5, with unresolved D. This CDR3 region has 13 residues. V was clipped by 6 bases and J by 2 bases, with 10 bases between them. Here the CDR3 DNA reads TGTGCCAGCAGCCTTTTCCCACAAGAGACCCAGTACTTC. This codes for CASSLFPQETQYF.

This clonotype was observed a handful of times. The rearrangement links TRBV18 to TRBJ1-1; D is perhaps TRBD1 (5 bases). Trimming removed 1 base from V and 8 bases from J, with 14 bases in between. Germline V gene data show CDR1 as KGHSH and CDR2 as LQKENI. There are 14 residues in the CDR3. The CDR3: CASSPLGGSGEAFF. The CDR3 nucleotides read TGTGCCAGCTCACCACTTGGGGGGTCCGGGGAAGCTTTCTTT.

This clonotype was seen ten or more times. The chain couples TRBV25-1 to TRBJ2-6, with D possibly being TRBD1 (5 bases). The germline V gene encodes CDR1 MGHDK and CDR2 SYGVNS. V lost 3 bases and J lost 1, with 7 bases in between. There are 15 residues in the CDR3. In DNA form, the CDR3 reads TGTGCCAGCAGTGATGGGGCTTCTGGGGCCAACGTCCTGACTTTC. Protein sequence: CASSDGASGANVLTF.

The chain has TRBV19 and TRBJ1-5; D is unclear. This CDR3 region has 14 residues. CDR1 is LNHDA and CDR2 is SQIVND in the germline V gene (reference sequence). Trimming pared 9 bases from V and 0 bases from J, leaving 12 bases between. CDR3 DNA sequence: TGTGCCAGCTCGGTCGGTTATAGCAATCAGCCCCAGCATTTT. Protein sequence: CASSVGYSNQPQHF.

With regard to this clonotype: Germline and junction disagree at one end, which may indicate a read error. V gene TRBV4-2 combines with J gene TRBJ2-2, with 12 bases matching TRBD2. This CDR3 has 17 residues. The germline CDR1 and CDR2 sequences are LGHNA and YNFKEQ. Written as DNA, the CDR3 is TGTGCCAGCAGCAGCCGGACTAGCGGGGAGAACACTGGGGAGCTGTTTTTT. As protein: CASSSRTSGENTGELFF.

This clonotype was observed a few times. The chain has TRBV5-4 and TRBJ2-1, with D possibly matching TRBD2 (7 bases). V dropped 0 bases and J dropped 7 bases, with 14 bases sitting between them. The CDR3 length is 15 residues. The germline CDR1 and CDR2 sequences are SGHNT and YYREEE (reference sequence). The CDR3 bases are TGTGCCAGCAGCTTGGGGGGGGGCAGGGTGAATGAGCAGTTCTTC. Translated, it gives CASSLGGGRVNEQFF. The variable domain in full, completed from reference TRBV5-4 and TRBJ2-1, reads ETGVTQSPTHLIKTRGQQVTLRCSSQSGHNTVSWYQQALGQGPQFIFQYYREEENGRGNFPPRFSGLQFPNYSSELNVNALELDDSALYLCASSLGGGRVNEQFFGPGTRLTVL.

The CDR3, as DNA: TGTGCCAGCCGTTCACCGTCCTATGGCTACACCTTC. Its protein product is CASRSPSYGYTF. This sequence joins TRBV6-5 and TRBJ1-2; D ambiguous. The CDR3 is 12 amino acids. V lost 8 bases to trimming and J lost 4 bases, with 11 bases between them. Germline assignment: CDR1 MNHEY and CDR2 SVGAGI.

This clonotype was picked up many times. V is TRBV12-3 or TRBV12-4 and J is TRBJ2-1; D might be TRBD2 (6 bases). The ends were cut back, 2 bases at V and 1 base at J, with 15 bases in the middle. The CDR3 covers 17 residues. CDR3 sequence (DNA): TGTGCCAGCAGTTTATTTTTTCTCAGCGGGTCCTACAATGAGCAGTTCTTC. It specifies CASSLFFLSGSYNEQFF.

CDR3 DNA sequence: TGTGCCAGTAGTATAGATCTGGTTGGTGAGCAGTTCTTC. It yields the protein CASSIDLVGEQFF. J is TRBJ2-1 and V is TRBV19; D is undetermined. From germline, CDR1 is LNHDA and CDR2 SQIVND (reference sequence). The CDR3 is 13 amino acids. V shed 0 bases and J shed 9 bases, with 9 bases lying between them.

The sample holds a few counts of this clonotype. The chain links TRBV24-1 to TRBJ1-5, with a tentative D call TRBD1 (5 bases). The germline V and J ends were trimmed by 3 bases and 6 bases, with 14 bases remaining between them. The CDR3 length is 15 residues. The germline V gene has CDR1 KGHDR and CDR2 SFDVKD. CDR3 nucleotides: TGTGCCACCAGTGATCTGCCAAGGGGAGGTCAGCCCCAGCATTTT. It yields the protein CATSDLPRGGQPQHF.

The chain is built from TRBV5-4 and TRBJ2-6; TRBD1 might be the D (7 bases). The CDR3 sequence is 19 residues long. The germline V gene has CDR1 SGHNT and CDR2 YYREEE (reference sequence). Deletions cut 4 bases from V and 0 bases from J, with 20 bases between. The CDR3 coding sequence is TGTGCCAGCAGCCCCCGGGGTGGCAGGGGGGTCTCTGGGGCCAACGTCCTGACTTTC. It encodes CASSPRGGRGVSGANVLTF.

Points on this clonotype: In this CDR3 the conserved last residue, phenylalanine or tryptophan, is missing, so a read error is likely. Because the CDR3's place on the DNA is in doubt, the DNA is left out and the CDR3 is given as listed by TCRdb. The J gene is TRBJ2-1, the V gene TRBV7-2; the table's D call of TRBD1 was not tested on the DNA. The CDR3 adds up to 16 amino acids, both ends counted. Germline assignment: CDR1 SGHTA and CDR2 FQGNSA. CDR3 loop: CASSPTGTTVVHEQLL.

The chain carries TRBV11-2 and TRBJ2-1, with TRBD2 identical over 9 bases. The CDR3 has 15 residues. The trim removed 5 bases at V and 4 bases at J, leaving 6 bases unmatched. Per germline, CDR1 SGHAT and CDR2 FQNNGV. The CDR3 DNA reads as TGTGCCAGCAGCAGGGCGGGGGGGCGTTACAATGAGCAGTTCTTC. The encoded protein is CASSRAGGRYNEQFF.

V and J are TRBV18 and TRBJ2-1; 8 positions match TRBD1. Germline trimming cut 3 bases from V and 1 base from J; bases unmatched to any gene: 2. Looked up from germline, CDR1 is KGHSH and CDR2 is LQKENI. The CDR3 runs 15 residues. The CDR3 reads CASSPTGVSYNEQFF. CDR3 DNA sequence: TGTGCCAGCTCACCGACAGGGGTATCCTACAATGAGCAGTTCTTC.

This chain connects TRBV28 to TRBJ1-1; TRBD1 is a possible D gene (5 bases). Looked up from germline, CDR1 is MDHEN and CDR2 is SYDVKM. The CDR3 is 11 amino acids. V gave up 6 bases and J gave up 4 bases, with 6 bases separating them. In DNA form, the CDR3 reads TGTGCCAGCAGCGACAGCACTGAAGCTTTCTTT. This translates into CASSDSTEAFF.

The chain has TRBV29-1 and TRBJ2-7, with D hard to call. V was pared by 0 bases and J by 4 bases, with 10 bases between. The germline V gene encodes CDR1 SQVTM and CDR2 ANQGSEA. The CDR3 has 13 amino acids. The CDR3 sequence is CSVEDGRSYEQYF. CDR3 bases: TGCAGCGTTGAAGACGGACGGTCGTACGAGCAGTACTTC.

Note on this clonotype: Given a much more abundant clone one base away, this may be a read error. The chain links TRBV7-6 to TRBJ2-1; tentatively, D is TRBD1 or TRBD2 (5 bases each). The CDR3 covers 16 residues. Germline assignment: CDR1 SGHVS and CDR2 FNYEAQ. The CDR3 DNA follows: TGTGCCAGCAGCTTGGGACGGGAAACAGGCTACAATGAGCAGTTATTC. Residues: CASSLGRETGYNEQLF. Complete variable domain (other parts from reference TRBV7-6 and TRBJ2-1): GAGVSQSPRYKVTKRGQDVALRCDPISGHVSLYWYRQALGQGPEFLTYFNYEAQQDKSGLPNDRFSAERPEGSISTLTIQRTEQRDSAMYRCASSLGRETGYNEQLFGPGTRLTVL.

This clonotype was counted between two and nine times. The rearrangement uses TRBV28 and TRBJ2-3; 8 nucleotides match TRBD1. The CDR3 consists of 15 residues. The V and J ends lost 2 bases and 4 bases, in that order; junction bases with no gene match: 5. Per the germline V gene, CDR1 is MDHEN and CDR2 is SYDVKM. This CDR3 is CASSLPGGESDTQYF. Here the CDR3 DNA reads TGTGCCAGCAGTTTACCAGGGGGCGAATCAGATACGCAGTATTTT.

This clonotype was seen ten or more times. V usage is TRBV7-2 and J usage is TRBJ2-7; D might be TRBD1 or TRBD2, each matching 6 bases. The CDR3 sequence is 15 residues long. V lost 5 bases and J lost 2, with 16 bases in between. Germline CDR1 is SGHTA and CDR2 is FQGNSA. As DNA, the CDR3 is TGTGCCAGCAGCCCCTCGGGGGCGTCGCCCTACGAGCAGTACTTC. Translating gives CASSPSGASPYEQYF.

V and J are TRBV19 and TRBJ2-5; D uncertain. In germline, CDR1 is LNHDA, CDR2 SQIVND (reference sequence). V shed 4 bases and J shed 2 bases, with 17 bases lying between them. The CDR3 extends over 16 amino acids. The CDR3 DNA is TGTGCCAGTAGTACCCCCCCCGGCAGGCTACAAGAGACCCAGTACTTC. Translation: CASSTPPGRLQETQYF.

This clonotype has only a few counts. The rearrangement uses TRBV19 and TRBJ2-6; no reliable D call. This CDR3 contains 15 residues. Between the trimmed V and J ends, which lost 5 bases and 0 bases, there was a span of 8 bases. Germline lookup yields CDR1 LNHDA and CDR2 SQIVND (reference sequence). This chain's CDR3 is CASSARISGANVLTF. The DNA of the CDR3 is TGTGCCAGTAGTGCCCGTATCTCTGGGGCCAACGTCCTGACTTTC.

V usage is TRBV5-4 and J usage is TRBJ2-7, with TRBD2 matching over 8 bases. This CDR3 region has 14 residues. After removal of 4 bases from V and 2 bases from J, the junction contained 5 bases not matched to a gene. Germline assignment: CDR1 SGHNT and CDR2 YYREEE (reference sequence). The CDR3 loop reads CASSRGGQTYEQYF. Here the CDR3 DNA reads TGTGCCAGCAGCCGCGGGGGGCAGACCTACGAGCAGTACTTC.

This clonotype turned up a few times. The J gene is TRBJ2-3, the V gene TRBV7-2, with D tentatively TRBD2 (5 bases). Germline CDR1 reads SGHTA; CDR2 reads FQGNSA. This CDR3 contains 13 residues. The V gene lost 4 bases and the J gene lost 13 bases, with 18 bases spanning the gap. In DNA, the CDR3 is TGTGCCAGCAGCTCCCTGCTAGCCCACGGGAAGTATTTT. This encodes CASSSLLAHGKYF. Looking up the rest from reference TRBV7-2 and TRBJ2-3 gives the full variable domain: GAGVSQSPSNKVTEKGKDVELRCDPISGHTALYWYRQSLGQGLEFLIYFQGNSAPDKSGLPSDRFSAERTGGSVSTLTIQRTQQEDSAVYLCASSSLLAHGKYFGPGTRLTVL.

V and J are TRBV11-2 and TRBJ1-5, with unresolved D. CDR3 length: 14 amino acids. Germline V lookup: CDR1 SGHAT, CDR2 FQNNGV. The V and J ends lost 3 bases and 6 bases respectively, with 12 bases between them. CDR3 region: CASSFGGVGQPQHF. The CDR3, as DNA: TGTGCCAGCAGCTTTGGTGGGGTCGGTCAGCCCCAGCATTTT. Combining the CDR3 with reference TRBV11-2 and TRBJ1-5 gives the whole variable domain EAGVAQSPRYKIIEKRQSVAFWCNPISGHATLYWYQQILGQGPKLLIQFQNNGVVDDSQLPKDRFSAERLKGVDSTLKIQPAKLEDSAVYLCASSFGGVGQPQHFGDGTRLSIL.